These 8 T cell receptor beta chains were all obtained from the same sample, sequenced in a study of Graves' ophthalmopathy and Graves' hyperthyroidism. From RNA, the CDR3 regions of TCR beta chains were amplified and sequenced. After a first-round RT-PCR with HTBI primers, a second-round multiplex PCR was run. TCRdb re-called the multiplex PCR reads with MiXCR, one entry per CDR3 protein. The sample lists around 400,000 distinct CDR3 sequences; roughly 18% were seen once. The material sequenced was peripheral blood. All receptors come from a young woman with Graves' ophthalmopathy.

This clonotype was counted ten times or more. V gene TRBV2 combines with J gene TRBJ2-5; D gene unclear. The CDR3 contains 16 residues. Germline CDR1 is SNHLY and CDR2 is FYNNEI. Trimming left V 2 bases short and J 5 bases short, with 18 bases between. The CDR3 DNA reads as TGTGCCAGCAGTGAATTTATAAGGGCAAGGACGGAGACCCAGTACTTC. Residues: CASSEFIRARTETQYF.

This clonotype was detected many times. V gene TRBV9 combines with J gene TRBJ2-7; 8 nucleotides align to TRBD2. J lost 3 bases, V lost 0 bases, and 11 bases had no gene match. Per the germline V gene, CDR1 is SGDLS and CDR2 is YYNGEE. This CDR3 contains 17 residues. The CDR3, as DNA: TGTGCCAGCAGCGTAGCAGGCAGCGGGAGAGGGGTCTACGAGCAGTACTTC. It encodes CASSVAGSGRGVYEQYF.

This clonotype was observed at least ten times. The chain has TRBV5-4 and TRBJ2-5; TRBD2 is a possible D gene (5 bases). The CDR3 consists of 14 residues. V was trimmed by 5 bases and J by 5 bases, leaving 16 bases between them. CDR1 and CDR2 from the germline V gene are SGHNT and YYREEE (reference sequence). CDR3 sequence (DNA): TGTGCCAGCAGTGATGGGGAGTCACGCGAGACCCAGTACTTC. It codes for CASSDGESRETQYF.

This clonotype was seen ten or more times. The J gene is TRBJ1-5, the V gene TRBV19, with D possibly matching TRBD1 (5 bases). The CDR3 spans 14 residues. The germline CDR1 and CDR2 sequences are LNHDA and SQIVND (reference sequence). V gave up 5 bases and J gave up 6 bases, with 14 bases separating them. The CDR3 is CASSAGFFGQPQHF. For the CDR3, the DNA is TGTGCCAGTAGTGCAGGGTTTTTCGGTCAGCCCCAGCATTTT.

This clonotype came up many times. This chain links TRBV6-2 or TRBV6-3 with TRBJ2-7, with 9 bases matching TRBD1. The V gene end was trimmed by 5 bases and the J gene end by 3 bases; junction bases not matched to a gene: 8. CDR1 is MNHEY and CDR2 is SVGEGT in the germline V gene. The length of the CDR3 is 15 residues. CDR3 DNA: TGTGCCAGCAGTCTACTCCAGGGACAGGGCTACGAGCAGTACTTC. Translated: CASSLLQGQGYEQYF.

This clonotype was observed many times. The J gene is TRBJ1-1, the V gene TRBV2; D gene uncertain. Germline CDR1 SNHLY, CDR2 FYNNEI. The CDR3 covers 14 residues. V was shortened by 4 bases and J by 1 base, with 10 bases between the two germline ends. CDR3: CASSGHDGNTEAFF. The CDR3 nucleotides read TGTGCCAGCAGTGGACATGACGGGAACACTGAAGCTTTCTTT.

The chain employs TRBV30 and TRBJ2-5; D is unresolved. V lost 0 bases to trimming and J lost 2 bases, with 7 bases between them. CDR1 is GTSNPN and CDR2 is SVGIG in the germline V gene (reference sequence). The CDR3 loop spans 13 amino acids. The CDR3 nucleotides are TGTGCCTGGAGTGTCAATGGGCAAGAGACCCAGTACTTC. It encodes CAWSVNGQETQYF.

CDR3: CASSYSRDRGGEQYF. As DNA, the CDR3 is TGTGCCAGCAGTTACTCCCGGGACAGGGGTGGCGAGCAGTACTTC. The rearrangement joins TRBV7-6 to TRBJ2-7; 10 positions match TRBD1. V shed 6 bases and J 6 bases; nucleotides not matched to a gene: 11. The length of the CDR3 is 15 residues. CDR1 and CDR2 from the germline V gene are SGHVS and FNYEAQ. The whole variable domain, remainder taken from reference TRBV7-6 and TRBJ2-7, is GAGVSQSPRYKVTKRGQDVALRCDPISGHVSLYWYRQALGQGPEFLTYFNYEAQQDKSGLPNDRFSAERPEGSISTLTIQRTEQRDSAMYRCASSYSRDRGGEQYFGPGTRLTVT.